This T cell receptor (beta chain) was sequenced in a study of T cells in Graves' hyperthyroidism and ophthalmopathy. Notes on the study in general: Model output signaled ophthalmopathy a median approximately 6 months ahead of onset.

The CDR3 is made up of 14 amino acids. The trim removed 4 bases at V and 5 bases at J, leaving 6 bases unmatched. From germline, CDR1 is KGHDR and CDR2 SFDVKD. The sample holds many counts of this clonotype. What it binds is unknown. It was RNA transcripts that yielded the amplified TCR beta CDR3 regions. A set of HTBI primers served as the primers for a first-round RT-PCR of the TCR CDR3. TCRdb reprocessed the multiplex PCR reads via MiXCR and lists one record per CDR3 protein. This sample has 490,000 or so distinct CDR3 sequences, with approximately 49% found just once. The genes are TRBV24-1 and TRBJ2-7, with 8 nucleotides matching TRBD1. This TCR was sampled from an adult woman with Graves' disease, either hyperthyroidism or ophthalmopathy (not recorded which). Sequenced sample: peripheral blood or thyroid tissue (not recorded which). This CDR3 is CATSEASGGHEQYF. Written as DNA, the CDR3 is TGTGCCACCAGTGAGGCTTCAGGGGGCCACGAGCAGTACTTC.